Included here is one TCR beta chain sequence, with context. Its antigen is undetermined. These data come from a study of OX40 agonist ivuxolimab in advanced cancers. Study-level findings and limits: Antigen specificity remained undetermined for the expanded peripheral T cells.

The CDR3 covers 13 residues. Germline V gene data show CDR1 as MNHEY and CDR2 as SVGAGI. The V end was cut by 6 bases, the J end by 7 bases, with 10 bases between. Only in-frame clones appear in the TCRdb table, and some are missing; sequencing was by immunoSEQ multiplex PCR. The sample yields about 64,000 clones, roughly 84% seen once. Here the sequenced sample was CD4+ or CD8+ T cells sorted from blood, taken in a trial of the OX40 agonist ivuxolimab. This TCR was recovered from an adult with an advanced solid tumor such as melanoma, head and neck, liver or kidney cancer. The rearrangement joins TRBV6-5 to TRBJ1-6; D might be TRBD1 (5 bases). The CDR3 sequence: CASRGQENSPLHF. The CDR3 region has the DNA TGTGCCAGCAGGGGGCAGGAGAATTCACCCCTCCACTTT.